These T cell receptor beta chains were read from a single sample in a study of T cells in Graves' hyperthyroidism and ophthalmopathy. Each CDR3 protein is one row after TCRdb ran MiXCR on the multiplex PCR reads. The repertoire consists of hundreds of thousands of distinct CDR3 sequences, with approximately 14% occurring once and the leading ten covering 5.8%. The sample consisted of blood. The receptors were gathered from a woman aged 25-40 years with Graves' hyperthyroidism that later progressed to Graves' ophthalmopathy. CDR3s include the opening cysteine and the closing phenylalanine or tryptophan. The order of the fields is D gene, clone size, J gene, V gene, CDR3 DNA, CDR3 protein. D genes are given only for firm matches. Rows may omit the clone size; those that give it use once, few, many or a size class.

. | many | TRBJ1-1 | TRBV28 | TGTGCCAGCAGTTTATTGGGGGGCAGGAACACTGAAGCTTTCTTT | CASSLLGGRNTEAFF
TRBD1 | few | TRBJ1-3 | TRBV28 | TGTGCCAGCGGTACAGGGGCTGGAGGAAACACCATATATTTT | CASGTGAGGNTIYF
. | . | TRBJ1-1 | TRBV3-1 | TGTGCCAGCAGCCATGGCCGGGCCGGAACCAAAAACACTGAAGCTTTCTTT | CASSHGRAGTKNTEAFF
. | few | TRBJ2-7 | TRBV6-1 | TGTGCCAGCAGTGAATTAGGGGGGACGGCCTCCTACGAGCAGTACTTC | CASSELGGTASYEQYF
TRBD2 | many | TRBJ2-5 | TRBV2 | TGTGCCAGCAGTAGAACCCGCCGGGTGGCTAGCGGGACACAAGAGACCCAGTACTTC | CASSRTRRVASGTQETQYF
TRBD2 | many | TRBJ2-1 | TRBV13 | TGTGCCAGCAGCTTACTAGCGGGAAACAATGAGCAGTTCTTC | CASSLLAGNNEQFF
TRBD2 | many | TRBJ2-1 | TRBV28 | TGTGCCAGCAGATGGACTAGCGGGAGTCTCAATGAGCAGTTCTTC | CASRWTSGSLNEQFF
. | . | TRBJ2-7 | TRBV7-8 | TGTGCCAGCAGCCCATCCAGGAAGGGAGGCGAGCAGTACTTC | CASSPSRKGGEQYF
. | . | TRBJ2-5 | TRBV5-6 | TGTGCCAGCGTTGACAGGGACTTTCAAGAGACCCAGTACTTC | CASVDRDFQETQYF
TRBD1 | . | TRBJ2-7 | TRBV11-2 | TGTGCCAGCAGCTTAGTCCGCGAAAAAAAATCGACAGGGACGAGGACCTACGAGCAGTACTTC | CASSLVREKKSTGTRTYEQYF
. | many | TRBJ2-7 | TRBV28 | TGTGCCAGCAGCAACCCGGGTGACGAGCAGTACTTC | CASSNPGDEQYF
. | many | TRBJ2-2 | TRBV28 | TGTGCCAGCGGATCTCAGGGTTCCGAACCCGGGGAGCTGTTTTTT | CASGSQGSEPGELFF
TRBD1 | . | TRBJ2-5 | TRBV18 | TGTGCCAGCTCACCCTTTTCGCCAGGGGGAGAGACCCAGTACTTC | CASSPFSPGGETQYF
. | . | TRBJ2-2 | TRBV5-6 | TGTGCCAGCAGCCCTGGGCCCTACTCCGGGGAGCTGTTTTTT | CASSPGPYSGELFF
. | many | TRBJ2-6 | TRBV28 | TGTGCCAGCAGTCCCATCTTGGGAGCTGGGGCCAACGTCCTGACTTTC | CASSPILGAGANVLTF
. | many | TRBJ2-7 | TRBV5-1 | TGCGCCAGCACCTTGGGGACTGAGAGCTCCTACGAGCAGTACTTC | CASTLGTESSYEQYF
TRBD2 | many | TRBJ2-1 | TRBV6-6 | TGTGCCAGCAGTTACTACACGGGACTAGCGGGAGCCGAGCAGTTCTTC | CASSYYTGLAGAEQFF
. | many | TRBJ1-1 | TRBV11-3 | TGTGCCACACATCAAACCATGAACACTGAAGCTTTCTTT | CATHQTMNTEAFF
TRBD2 | many | TRBJ2-1 | TRBV10-3 | TGTGCCATCAGGGGCGCGGGGGTCAATGAGCAGTTCTTC | CAIRGAGVNEQFF
. | few | TRBJ2-2 | TRBV5-1 | TGCGCCAGCAGCTTTCAGGAGGCGAGGGAGCTGTTTTTT | CASSFQEARELFF
. | many | TRBJ2-1 | TRBV29-1 | TGCAGCGTTGAAGATCAGCCTCAAACAAGAGAGCAGTTCTTC | CSVEDQPQTREQFF
. | many | TRBJ1-1 | TRBV6-2/TRBV6-3 | TGTGCCAGCAGTTACGATGGGGCGGGACTGGAAGCTTTCTTT | CASSYDGAGLEAFF
. | many | TRBJ2-7 | TRBV5-1 | TGCGCCAGCATTCTCTACAGTTCCTACGAGCAGTACTTC | CASILYSSYEQYF
. | many | TRBJ2-7 | TRBV2 | TGTGCCAGCAACGTGGACTCCTCCTACGAGCAGTACTTC | CASNVDSSYEQYF
TRBD1 | many | TRBJ2-5 | TRBV7-2 | TGTGCCAGCAGCCAGTGGGCAGGCAGGGGGCCTGAGACCCAGTACTTC | CASSQWAGRGPETQYF
. | . | TRBJ1-2 | TRBV7-2 | TGTGCCAGCAGCTTAGAAGGGTATGGCTGCACCTTC | CASSLEGYGCTF